This T cell receptor beta chain was observed in a study of T cell changes during pregnancy in multiple sclerosis (dated by TCRdb to between 2018 and 2021). With respect to the entire study: The study examined how the T cell repertoire changed over the course of pregnancy in women with multiple sclerosis.

As regards this clone: No antigen is known for it. Base qualities are not recorded, but no much larger clone differs from it by a single base.

The cysteine opens and the phenylalanine closes a CDR3 of 13 amino acids. Only CDR3 DNA remains: 39 bases, in frame from the first base. V and J lose 8 bases and 7 bases, and a span of 12 bases separates them. CDR1 and CDR2, per the germline V gene, are SNHLY and FYNNEI. Library prep was done by the immunoSEQ multiplex PCR assay. Entries here come from immuneACCESS through TCRdb and include only in-frame sequences with V and J called. Some clones fail to appear in such tables; in the studies checked, an unresolved V gene covers under half of the shortfall, and the cause of the remainder is unknown. Here the sample has around 70,000 clones; about 94% occur a single time. The top ten clones comprise about 0.61% of the sample.

This specimen was peripheral blood, taken in the third trimester of pregnancy. The rearrangement combines TRBV2 with TRBJ1-6; the D region possibly corresponds to TRBD1 (6 bases align). This TCR was recovered from a female donor with multiple sclerosis, enrolled in a pregnancy study. The CDR3 in this case is CASGGGPNSPLHF. The DNA sequence reads TGTGCCAGCGGGGGGGGGCCGAATTCACCCCTCCACTTT. Full variable domain (CDR3 extended with the reference TRBV2 and TRBJ1-6 proteins): EPEVTQTPSHQVTQMGQEVILRCVPISNHLYFYWYRQILGQKVEFLVSFYNNEISEKSEIFDDQFSVERPDGSNFTLKIRSTKLEDSAMYFCASGGGPNSPLHFGNGTRLTVT.